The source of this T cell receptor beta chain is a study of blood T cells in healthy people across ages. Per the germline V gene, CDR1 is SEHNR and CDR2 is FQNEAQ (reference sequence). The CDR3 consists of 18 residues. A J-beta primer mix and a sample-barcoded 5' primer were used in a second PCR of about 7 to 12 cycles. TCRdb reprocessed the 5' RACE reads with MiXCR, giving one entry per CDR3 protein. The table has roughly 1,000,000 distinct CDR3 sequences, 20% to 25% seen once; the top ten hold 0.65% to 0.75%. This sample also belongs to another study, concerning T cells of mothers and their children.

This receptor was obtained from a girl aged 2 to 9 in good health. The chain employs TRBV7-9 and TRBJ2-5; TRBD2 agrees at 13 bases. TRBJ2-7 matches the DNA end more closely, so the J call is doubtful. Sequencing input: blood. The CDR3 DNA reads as TGTGCCAGCAGCTTGGTAAGGCCGGGACTAGCGGGAAACTACGAGCAGTACTTC. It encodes CASSLVRPGLAGNYEQYF.